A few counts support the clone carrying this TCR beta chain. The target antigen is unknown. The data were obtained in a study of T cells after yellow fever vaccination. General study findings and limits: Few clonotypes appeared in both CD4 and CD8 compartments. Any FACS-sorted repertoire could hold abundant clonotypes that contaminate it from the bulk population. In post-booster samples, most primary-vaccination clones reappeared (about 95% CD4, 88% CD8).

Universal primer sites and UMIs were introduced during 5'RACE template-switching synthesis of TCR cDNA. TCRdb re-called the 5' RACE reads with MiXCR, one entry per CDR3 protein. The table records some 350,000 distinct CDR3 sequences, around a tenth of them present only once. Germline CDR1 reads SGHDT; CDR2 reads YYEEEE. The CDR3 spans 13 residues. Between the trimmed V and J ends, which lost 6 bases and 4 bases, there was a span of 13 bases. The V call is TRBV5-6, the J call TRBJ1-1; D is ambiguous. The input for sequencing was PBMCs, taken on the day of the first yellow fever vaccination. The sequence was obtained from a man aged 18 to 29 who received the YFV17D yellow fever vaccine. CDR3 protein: CASKDWEGTEAFF. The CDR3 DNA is TGTGCCAGCAAGGACTGGGAGGGCACTGAAGCTTTCTTT.